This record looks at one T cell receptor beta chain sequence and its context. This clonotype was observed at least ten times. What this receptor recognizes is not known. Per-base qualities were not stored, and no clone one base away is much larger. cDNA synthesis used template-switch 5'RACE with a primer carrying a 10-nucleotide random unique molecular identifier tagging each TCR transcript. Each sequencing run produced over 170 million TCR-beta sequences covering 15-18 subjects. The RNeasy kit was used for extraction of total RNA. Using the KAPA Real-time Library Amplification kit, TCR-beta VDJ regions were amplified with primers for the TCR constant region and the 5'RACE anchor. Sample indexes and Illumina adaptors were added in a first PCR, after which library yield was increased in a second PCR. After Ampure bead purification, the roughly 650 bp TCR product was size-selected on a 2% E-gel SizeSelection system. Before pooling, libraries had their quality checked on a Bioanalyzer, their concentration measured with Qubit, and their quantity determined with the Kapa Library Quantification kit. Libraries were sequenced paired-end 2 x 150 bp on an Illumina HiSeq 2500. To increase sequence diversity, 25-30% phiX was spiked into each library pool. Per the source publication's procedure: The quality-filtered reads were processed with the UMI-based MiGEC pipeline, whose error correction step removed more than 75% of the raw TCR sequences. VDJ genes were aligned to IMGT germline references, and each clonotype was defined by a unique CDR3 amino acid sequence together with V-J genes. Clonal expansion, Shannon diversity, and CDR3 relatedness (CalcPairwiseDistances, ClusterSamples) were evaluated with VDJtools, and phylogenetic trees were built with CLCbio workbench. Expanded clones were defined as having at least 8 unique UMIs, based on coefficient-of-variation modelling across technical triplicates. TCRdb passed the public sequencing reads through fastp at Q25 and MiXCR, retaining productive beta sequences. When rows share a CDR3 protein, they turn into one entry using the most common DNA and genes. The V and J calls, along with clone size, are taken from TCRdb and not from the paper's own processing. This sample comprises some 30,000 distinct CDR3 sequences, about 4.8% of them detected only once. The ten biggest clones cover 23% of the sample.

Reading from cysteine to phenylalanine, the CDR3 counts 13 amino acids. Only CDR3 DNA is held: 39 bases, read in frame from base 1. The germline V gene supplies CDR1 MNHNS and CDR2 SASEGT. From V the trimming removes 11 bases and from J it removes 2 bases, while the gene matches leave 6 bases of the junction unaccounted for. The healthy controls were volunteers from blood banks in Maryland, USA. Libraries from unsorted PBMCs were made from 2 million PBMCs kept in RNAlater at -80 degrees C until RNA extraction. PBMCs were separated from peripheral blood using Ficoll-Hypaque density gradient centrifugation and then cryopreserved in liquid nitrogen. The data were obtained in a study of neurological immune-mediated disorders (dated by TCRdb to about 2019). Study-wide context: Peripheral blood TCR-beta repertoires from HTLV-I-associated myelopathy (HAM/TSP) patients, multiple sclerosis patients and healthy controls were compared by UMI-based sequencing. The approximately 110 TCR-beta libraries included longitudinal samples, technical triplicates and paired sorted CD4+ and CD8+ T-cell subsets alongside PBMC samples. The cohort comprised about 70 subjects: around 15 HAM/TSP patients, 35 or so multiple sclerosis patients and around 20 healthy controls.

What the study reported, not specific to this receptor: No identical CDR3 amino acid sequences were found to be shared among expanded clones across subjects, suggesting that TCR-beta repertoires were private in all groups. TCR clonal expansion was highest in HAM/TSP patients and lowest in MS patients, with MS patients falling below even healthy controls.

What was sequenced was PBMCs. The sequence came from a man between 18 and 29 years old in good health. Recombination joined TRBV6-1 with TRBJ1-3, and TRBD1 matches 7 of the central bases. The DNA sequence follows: TGTGCCGGTACAGGGGACGCTGGAAACACCATATATTTT. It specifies CAGTGDAGNTIYF.